Presented here are 21 T cell receptor beta chains from one specimen sequenced in a study of response to subunit inactivated influenza vaccine. TCRdb called the RT-PCR reads again in MiXCR, with one record for every CDR3 protein. Here the sample spans some 520,000 distinct CDR3 sequences, approximately 17% being singletons. The sample here was CD4+ T cells sorted from PBMCs, taken around 25 months after vaccination. The source of these receptors is a man aged 50 to 69 who received an inactivated influenza vaccine.

The chain carries TRBV10-3 and TRBJ2-2; 8 bases are shared with TRBD1. V shed 7 bases, J shed 4 bases, and the junction held 8 bases outside the gene matches. The CDR3 totals 15 residues. CDR1 and CDR2 from the germline V gene are ENHRY and SYGVKD. CDR3 protein: CAINTGTGGTGELFF. CDR3 sequence (DNA): TGTGCCATCAATACCGGGACAGGAGGCACCGGGGAGCTGTTTTTT.

CDR3 bases: TGCGCCAGCAGCTTAATAAACAGGGCCACAGATACGCAGTATTTT. It specifies CASSLINRATDTQYF. The chain carries TRBV5-1 and TRBJ2-3; D perhaps matches TRBD1 (6 bases). CDR1 is SGHRS and CDR2 is YFSETQ in the germline V gene. Trimming took 2 bases from V and 2 from J, leaving 12 bases between them. This CDR3 is built from 15 residues.

The table lists this clonotype with a few counts. The V gene is TRBV7-3, the J gene TRBJ2-7; no reliable D call. The germline CDR1 and CDR2 sequences are SGHTA and FQGTGA. Trimming removed 5 bases from V and 3 bases from J, with 11 bases in between. The CDR3 has 13 amino acids. This CDR3 reads CASSHGVGYEQYF. The CDR3 DNA follows: TGTGCCAGCAGCCACGGAGTGGGCTACGAGCAGTACTTC.

The chain recombines TRBV20-1 with TRBJ2-4; TRBD1 or TRBD2 may be the D gene (6 bases each). With 8 bases removed from V and 4 bases from J, the gap between germline ends came to 21 bases. Germline V CDR1 and CDR2: DFQATT, SNEGSKA (reference sequence). The CDR3 sequence is 15 residues long. The CDR3 region has the DNA TGCAGTCCGAGGGGGACTCTCCACGGGAAAAACATTCAGTACTTC. As protein: CSPRGTLHGKNIQYF.

This clonotype was detected only a few times. This chain joins TRBV5-1 and TRBJ2-7, with D perhaps matching TRBD2 (6 bases). CDR1 and CDR2 from the germline V gene are SGHRS and YFSETQ. This CDR3 spans 13 amino acids. Trimming pared 1 base from V and 6 bases from J, leaving 11 bases between. CDR3 residues: CASSLTSPSEQYF. The DNA for the CDR3 is TGCGCCAGCAGCTTGACTAGCCCCAGCGAGCAGTACTTC.

This rearrangement joins TRBV7-8 to TRBJ1-5; D ambiguous. Trimming cost V 2 bases and J 5 bases, with 13 bases left between them. The CDR3 consists of 15 residues. Germline V CDR1 and CDR2: SGHVS, FQNEAQ. The CDR3 reads CASSLIGVEDQPQHF. CDR3 coding DNA: TGTGCCAGCAGCTTAATTGGTGTGGAGGATCAGCCCCAGCATTTT.

The rearrangement joins TRBV5-1 to TRBJ2-3; 8 bases agree with TRBD2. V lost 2 bases to trimming and J lost 3 bases; unmatched junction nucleotides: 11. CDR1 SGHRS and CDR2 YFSETQ come from the germline V gene. CDR3 size: 17 residues. The CDR3 is CASSFFPRAGGTDTQYF. The CDR3 DNA reads as TGCGCCAGCAGCTTTTTCCCCCGGGCGGGAGGTACAGATACGCAGTATTTT.

CDR3 loop: CASSSGTGGDEQYF. The CDR3 DNA reads as TGCGCCAGCAGCTCCGGGACAGGGGGCGACGAGCAGTACTTC. The chain uses TRBV5-1 and TRBJ2-7, with 12 bases lining up with TRBD1. J gave up 5 bases and V 3 bases, and 3 bases lay outside the gene matches. This CDR3 has 14 residues. Germline V gene lookup returns CDR1 SGHRS and CDR2 YFSETQ.

The sample holds a few counts of this clonotype. The V call is TRBV7-2, the J call TRBJ2-1, with 13 bases lining up with TRBD2. The germline V gene has CDR1 SGHTA and CDR2 FQGNSA. This CDR3 region has 15 residues. The V segment lost 1 base and the J segment 8 bases; nucleotides outside the gene matches: 2. In DNA, the CDR3 is TGTGCCAGCAGCTTAGTACTAGCGGGGGGGTATGAGCAGTTCTTC. Translated, it gives CASSLVLAGGYEQFF. Supplemented by reference TRBV7-2 and TRBJ2-1, the full variable domain reads GAGVSQSPSNKVTEKGKDVELRCDPISGHTALYWYRQSLGQGLEFLIYFQGNSAPDKSGLPSDRFSAERTGGSVSTLTIQRTQQEDSAVYLCASSLVLAGGYEQFFGPGTRLTVL.

This rearrangement joins TRBV28 to TRBJ2-7, with D possibly matching TRBD1 (6 bases). Trimming cost V 2 bases and J 5 bases, with 16 bases left between them. The germline V gene has CDR1 MDHEN and CDR2 SYDVKM. This CDR3 spans 15 amino acids. As DNA, the CDR3 is TGTGCCAGCAGTTTACCTCCACAGGGATCCGACGAGCAGTACTTC. This codes for CASSLPPQGSDEQYF.

This clonotype appeared a few times. This rearrangement joins TRBV4-3 to TRBJ2-2, with D perhaps matching TRBD1 (6 bases). The V and J ends lost 3 bases and 6 bases respectively, with 11 bases between them. This CDR3 has 14 residues. CDR1 and CDR2 from the germline V gene are LGHNA and YSLEER. In DNA form, the CDR3 reads TGCGCCAGCAGCCACAGAAAGGGGGCCGGGGAGCTGTTTTTT. As protein: CASSHRKGAGELFF.

The table lists this clonotype with a few counts. V and J are TRBV25-1 and TRBJ1-5, with a possible D match to TRBD1 (6 bases). The CDR3 consists of 14 residues. Trimming cost V 5 bases and J 2 bases, with 10 bases left between them. The germline gives CDR1 MGHDK, CDR2 SYGVNS. The CDR3 sequence: CASSQTGRNQPQHF. The DNA of the CDR3 is TGTGCCAGCAGTCAGACAGGCCGCAATCAGCCCCAGCATTTT.

This clonotype was seen a handful of times. The chain is built from TRBV12-3 or TRBV12-4 and TRBJ2-2; D may be TRBD2 (6 bases). V was shortened by 6 bases and J by 1 base, with 15 bases between the two germline ends. The CDR3 has 16 amino acids. The CDR3 loop reads CASRTRDFQNTGELFF. In DNA form, the CDR3 reads TGTGCCAGCAGAACGCGGGACTTTCAGAACACCGGGGAGCTGTTTTTT.

The genes are TRBV25-1 and TRBJ1-2; the D is unclear. V dropped 6 bases and J dropped 8 bases, with 22 bases sitting between them. CDR1 is MGHDK and CDR2 is SYGVNS in the germline V gene. The CDR3 is made up of 15 amino acids. CDR3 bases: TGTGCCAGCAGCGGTTCCGGGGTCGTGAAAGGCGGCTACACCTTC. Translation: CASSGSGVVKGGYTF.

This clonotype was observed at least ten times. The gene calls are TRBV29-1 and TRBJ1-5; D is perhaps TRBD1 (5 bases). Germline assignment: CDR1 SQVTM and CDR2 ANQGSEA. V was pared by 6 bases and J by 3 bases, with 12 bases between. This CDR3 has 13 amino acids. The CDR3 loop is CSVARGYNQPQHF. The CDR3 DNA reads TGCAGCGTCGCCCGGGGGTACAATCAGCCCCAGCATTTT.

This clonotype was seen a handful of times. This rearrangement joins TRBV29-1 to TRBJ1-2; 7 bases align to TRBD1. Germline CDR1 is SQVTM and CDR2 is ANQGSEA. The ends lost 8 bases at V and 6 bases at J; junction bases unmatched: 6. The CDR3 is 11 amino acids. The CDR3 DNA is TGCAGCCTAGACAGGGTCGATGGCTACACCTTC. Translated, it gives CSLDRVDGYTF.

This clonotype was observed at least ten times. The rearrangement uses TRBV20-1 and TRBJ2-3; 12 bases are shared with TRBD2. After removal of 6 bases from V and 0 bases from J, the junction contained 1 base not matched to a gene. The CDR3 is made up of 14 amino acids. Germline V gives CDR1 DFQATT, CDR2 SNEGSKA (reference sequence). Here the CDR3 DNA reads TGCAGTGCGGGGACTAGCGGGAGCACAGATACGCAGTATTTT. It encodes CSAGTSGSTDTQYF.

In this sample, this clonotype turned up a few times. The chain uses TRBV20-1 and TRBJ1-2; TRBD1 aligns across 8 bases. The germline CDR1 and CDR2 sequences are DFQATT and SNEGSKA (reference sequence). Losses at the gene ends were 1 base for V and 6 bases for J; bases not matched to a gene: 10. The CDR3 runs to 15 residues. CDR3 bases: TGCAGTGCTAGAGGTTGGGGACAGGCTGCGAATGGCTACACCTTC. Its protein product is CSARGWGQAANGYTF.

A few counts support this clonotype. The chain combines TRBV20-1 with TRBJ1-1; D is undetermined. The CDR3 spans 14 residues. Germline V CDR1 and CDR2: DFQATT, SNEGSKA (reference sequence). Trimming pared 3 bases from V and 0 bases from J, leaving 11 bases between. This CDR3 reads CSASVGPMNTEAFF. The CDR3 bases are TGCAGTGCTAGCGTAGGACCTATGAACACTGAAGCTTTCTTT.

The chain uses TRBV6-1 and TRBJ2-6; maybe TRBD1 (5 bases). V was pared by 6 bases and J by 0 bases, with 9 bases between. This CDR3 spans 15 amino acids. CDR1 and CDR2 (germline): MNHNS, SASEGT. CDR3 amino acids: CASSRALSGANVLTF. The CDR3 DNA is TGTGCCAGCAGCAGGGCCCTCTCTGGGGCCAACGTCCTGACTTTC.

Points on this clonotype: Germline and junction disagree at one end, which may indicate a read error. The rearrangement joins TRBV7-7 to TRBJ2-2, with a tentative D call TRBD1 (6 bases). This CDR3 has 14 residues. Germline V lookup: CDR1 SSHAT, CDR2 FNYEAQ (reference sequence). CDR3 coding DNA: TGTGCTAGCAGCCCCACAGGGTGGACCGGGGAGCTGTTTTTT. It translates to CASSPTGWTGELFF.